This T cell receptor (beta chain) appears in the sequencing data of a study of blood T cell repertoires in COVID-19. Turning to the study itself: COVID-19 samples collected from the United States, Italy and Spain covered acute and convalescent phases. T cells, B-cell-depleted T cells, or PBMCs provided the cDNA or gDNA that served as material.

Of note for this clone: Additional DNA sequences in this sample encode the identical CDR3.

The length of the CDR3 is 14 residues. V was shortened by 0 bases and J by 5 bases, with 10 bases between the two germline ends. Looked up from germline, CDR1 is ENHRY and CDR2 is SYGVKD. Followed longitudinally, the Seattle patients had been enrolled during active infection. Authors' analysis steps: Reference gene primer amplification in the assay estimated nucleated cell counts. TCRdb's copy holds only in-frame clones and misses some; the assay was immunoSEQ multiplex PCR. V, J and clone size are taken as reported in that table, and D and trimming were inferred from the DNA itself. Of approximately 390,000 clones listed, about 87% are singletons.

Sequenced material: peripheral blood. The TCR originated in a woman between 55 and 75 years old with COVID-19, enrolled during active disease. The chain combines TRBV10-3 with TRBJ1-1; D perhaps matches TRBD1 (5 bases). This CDR3 is CAISESGGGTEAFF. The CDR3, as DNA: TGTGCCATCAGTGAGTCGGGGGGAGGGACTGAAGCTTTCTTT.